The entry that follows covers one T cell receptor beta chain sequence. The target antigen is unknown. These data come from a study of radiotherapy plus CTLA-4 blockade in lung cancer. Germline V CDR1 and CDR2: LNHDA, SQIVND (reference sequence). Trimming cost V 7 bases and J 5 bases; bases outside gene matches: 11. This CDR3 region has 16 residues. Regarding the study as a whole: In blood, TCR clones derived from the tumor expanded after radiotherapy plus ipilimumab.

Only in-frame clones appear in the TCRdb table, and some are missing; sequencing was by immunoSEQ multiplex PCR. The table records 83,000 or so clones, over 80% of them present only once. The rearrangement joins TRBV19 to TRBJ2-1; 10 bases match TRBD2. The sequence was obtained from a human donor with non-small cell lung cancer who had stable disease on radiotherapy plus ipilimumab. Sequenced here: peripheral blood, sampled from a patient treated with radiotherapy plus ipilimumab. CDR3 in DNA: TGTGCCAGTATCCCTACCCCGGGACTAGCGAACAATGAGCAGTTCTTC. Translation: CASIPTPGLANNEQFF. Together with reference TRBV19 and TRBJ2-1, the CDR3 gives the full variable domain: DGGITQSPKYLFRKEGQNVTLSCEQNLNHDAMYWYRQDPGQGLRLIYYSQIVNDFQKGDIAEGYSVSREKKESFPLTVTSAQKNPTAFYLCASIPTPGLANNEQFFGPGTRLTVL.